This TCR beta chain stems from a study of blood T cells in healthy people across ages. It was with a sample-barcoded 5' primer and a J-beta primer mix that a second PCR of roughly 6 to 11 cycles was run. TCRdb fed the 5' RACE reads into MiXCR, producing one record per CDR3 protein. The sample shows about 1,500,000 distinct CDR3 sequences, approximately 38% of them seen only once. The ends lost 6 bases at V and 2 bases at J; junction bases unmatched: 8. Germline CDR1 MDHEN, CDR2 SYDVKM. The CDR3 has 17 residues. The gene calls are TRBV28 and TRBJ2-5; TRBD2 matches 14 bases. The clonotype originates from a young woman in good health. Sequences were obtained from blood. CDR3 amino acids: CASSEGLAGAKQETQYF. CDR3 sequence (DNA): TGTGCCAGCAGCGAGGGACTAGCGGGGGCCAAACAAGAGACCCAGTACTTC.